Shown below are 8 T cell receptor beta chains from a single sample sequenced in a study of radiotherapy plus CTLA-4 blockade in lung cancer. The repertoire was sequenced with immunoSEQ multiplex PCR; TCRdb's copy has only in-frame clones and lacks some. Among approximately 99,000 clones listed, 88% were seen once. The sequenced sample was peripheral blood, obtained from a patient treated with radiotherapy plus ipilimumab. These receptors all come from a human donor with non-small cell lung cancer that progressed on radiotherapy plus ipilimumab.

The count of this clone is one. The chain combines TRBV19 with TRBJ1-2, with D possibly matching TRBD1 (5 bases). The V end lost 3 bases, the J end lost 7 bases, and 21 bases lay between the germline ends. The length of the CDR3 is 16 residues. Germline-derived CDR1 and CDR2 are LNHDA and SQIVND (reference sequence). This CDR3 reads CASSIRQGRVGGGYTF. The CDR3 DNA follows: TGTGCCAGTAGTATCCGTCAGGGACGGGTAGGAGGTGGCTACACCTTC.

The rearrangement links TRBV5-6 to TRBJ2-1, with D possibly being TRBD2 (6 bases). Trimming took 3 bases from V and 4 from J, leaving 17 bases between them. The CDR3 contains 16 residues. CDR1 is SGHDT, CDR2 YYEEEE, per germline. The CDR3 DNA reads TGTGCCAGCAGCTATCCTCGGGGACTGACGTACAATGAGCAGTTCTTC. Translation: CASSYPRGLTYNEQFF.

This clone came up a few times. This chain connects TRBV6-1 to TRBJ2-7, with D perhaps TRBD1 or TRBD2 (6 bases each). Germline lookup yields CDR1 MNHNS and CDR2 SASEGT. This CDR3 spans 16 amino acids. V gave up 4 bases and J gave up 2 bases, with 18 bases separating them. CDR3 region: CASSAIAGTKTYEQYF. The CDR3 nucleotides read TGTGCCAGCAGTGCTATCGCGGGGACAAAAACCTACGAGCAGTACTTC.

J is TRBJ2-5 and V is TRBV27; D possibly corresponds to TRBD2 (6 bases). Trimming left V 5 bases short and J 7 bases short, with 20 bases between. CDR1 is MNHEY and CDR2 is SMNVEV in the germline V gene (reference sequence). This CDR3 contains 15 residues. Written as DNA, the CDR3 is TGTGCCAGCAGTCCCTTAGCGGACGTTAAAGGGACCCAGTACTTC. Protein sequence: CASSPLADVKGTQYF.

The rearrangement joins TRBV5-6 to TRBJ1-2; D not certain. The CDR3 has 17 residues. V lost 1 base to trimming and J lost 4 bases, with 20 bases between them. Germline-derived CDR1 and CDR2 are SGHDT and YYEEEE. The CDR3 nucleotides read TGTGCCAGCAGCTTGCCCAACGGTAGGGCCGCCTTCTATGGCTACACCTTC. The encoded protein is CASSLPNGRAAFYGYTF.

The V call is TRBV6-5, the J call TRBJ2-3; TRBD2 matches at 7 bases. The germline V gene encodes CDR1 MNHEY and CDR2 SVGAGI. V lost 0 bases to trimming and J lost 7 bases; unmatched junction nucleotides: 4. CDR3 size: 14 residues. CDR3 protein: CASSYSKRDHTQYF. The CDR3 region has the DNA TGTGCCAGCAGTTACTCGAAGCGGGACCATACGCAGTATTTT.

This clone was seen only a few times. This sequence joins TRBV10-3 and TRBJ2-7; D is ambiguous. The V end lost 5 bases, the J end lost 2 bases, and 7 bases lay between the germline ends. The CDR3 is 12 amino acids. Germline CDR1 reads ENHRY; CDR2 reads SYGVKD. Here the CDR3 reads CAISSSPYEQYF. CDR3 DNA: TGTGCCATCAGTAGTAGTCCCTACGAGCAGTACTTC.

The rearrangement links TRBV2 to TRBJ1-6; 9 bases are a match to TRBD1. V lost 10 bases to trimming and J lost 15 bases; unmatched junction nucleotides: 19. Looked up from germline, CDR1 is SNHLY and CDR2 is FYNNEI. This CDR3 contains 15 residues. CDR3 sequence (DNA): TGTGCCACCTTTAAGGGACAGGGCCCACTGGGGGGCCTCCACTTT. The encoded protein is CATFKGQGPLGGLHF.